These T cell receptor beta chains were read from a single sample in a study of shared clonotypes between healthy human individuals. Assay: immunoSEQ multiplex PCR; the TCRdb copy retains only in-frame clones and omits some. The sample has just over 2,000,000 clones; about 95% are singletons. The sample taken for sequencing was naive CD8+ T cells sorted from blood. The receptors come from a man aged 18 to 35 in good health. CDR3s include the opening cysteine and the closing phenylalanine or tryptophan. The D gene is left open where the match is weak. Expanded clones get a size class; other rows say once, few or many, or leave the size out.

CASSTDRANTEAFF,TGTGCCAGCAGTACTGACAGGGCGAACACTGAAGCTTTCTTT,TRBV6-6,TRBJ1-1,TRBD1,-
CASSFGPSYEQYF,TGTGCCAGCAGCTTCGGGCCTTCCTACGAGCAGTACTTC,TRBV11-1,TRBJ2-7,-,-
CASSPEGQLNTEAFF,TGTGCCAGCAGCCCGGAGGGACAGTTGAACACTGAAGCTTTCTTT,TRBV13,TRBJ1-1,TRBD1,-
CASSLGLMQGSWYMDEKLFF,TGTGCCAGCAGCTTAGGCCTAATGCAGGGCAGTTGGTATATGGATGAAAAACTGTTTTTT,TRBV13,TRBJ1-4,-,-
CASSSTGPWEKLFF,TGTGCCAGCAGTTCGACAGGGCCTTGGGAAAAACTGTTTTTT,TRBV27,TRBJ1-4,TRBD1,-
CAISLTGYTGELFF,TGTGCCATCAGCTTGACAGGATACACCGGGGAGCTGTTTTTT,TRBV10-3,TRBJ2-2,-,once
CASSLLETQYF,TGTGCCAGCAGCCTTTTGGAGACCCAGTACTTC,TRBV7-8,TRBJ2-5,-,-
CATQLAPNTGELFF,TGCGCCACTCAACTAGCGCCGAACACCGGGGAGCTGTTTTTT,TRBV4-1,TRBJ2-2,TRBD2,once
CASSKVFGENTEAFF,TGTGCCAGTAGTAAAGTTTTTGGGGAAAACACTGAAGCTTTCTTT,TRBV19,TRBJ1-1,-,-
CASSLVTAGPTNEKLFF,TGTGCCAGCAGCTTAGTAACAGCAGGGCCAACTAATGAAAAACTGTTTTTT,TRBV7-9,TRBJ1-4,-,-
CASSQEHRGVYEQYF,TGCGCCAGCAGCCAAGAACACAGGGGAGTTTACGAGCAGTACTTC,TRBV4-1,TRBJ2-7,TRBD1,-
CASSLGAGVIETQYF,TGTGCCAGCAGTTTAGGCGCAGGGGTCATAGAGACCCAGTACTTC,TRBV27,TRBJ2-5,-,-
CASNTGGAGTDTQYF,TGTGCCAGCAACACTGGGGGGGCCGGGACAGATACGCAGTATTTT,TRBV6-5,TRBJ2-3,-,-
CAWSYQDTEAFF,TGTGCCTGGAGTTATCAGGACACTGAAGCTTTCTTT,TRBV30,TRBJ1-1,-,-
CASSLEGPQGETQYF,TGTGCCAGCAGCTTAGAAGGACCTCAGGGAGAGACCCAGTACTTC,TRBV7-9,TRBJ2-5,-,-
CASSGFAQGNTEAFF,TGTGCCAGCAGCGGGTTTGCGCAGGGGAACACTGAAGCTTTCTTT,TRBV13,TRBJ1-1,-,-
CASSEERGYEQYF,TGTGCCAGCAGTGAAGAAAGGGGTTACGAGCAGTACTTC,TRBV2,TRBJ2-7,-,-
CASSPFTSPDYEQYF,TGTGCCAGCTCCCCATTTACGAGTCCCGACTACGAGCAGTACTTC,TRBV18,TRBJ2-7,-,-
CASASGGEAYEQYF,TGCGCCAGCGCTAGCGGGGGGGAAGCCTACGAGCAGTACTTC,TRBV5-1,TRBJ2-7,TRBD2,-
CASTRWGQGTHSPLHF,TGTGCCAGCACCCGGTGGGGACAGGGAACGCATTCACCCCTCCACTTT,TRBV28,TRBJ1-6,TRBD1,-
CASTDPLGQGNTGELFF,TGTGCCAGCACTGACCCCCTGGGACAGGGGAACACCGGGGAGCTGTTTTTT,TRBV6-1,TRBJ2-2,TRBD1,-
CASSQVGRAYNEQFF,TGTGCCAGCAGCCAAGTAGGGAGGGCCTACAATGAGCAGTTCTTC,TRBV14,TRBJ2-1,TRBD2,-
CASSLGGRPRLLTDTQYF,TGTGCCAGCAGCTTGGGCGGTCGGCCTCGTCTCCTCACAGATACGCAGTATTTT,TRBV5-6,TRBJ2-3,-,-
CASSLAGNSNQPQHF,TGTGCCAGCAGTTTGGCGGGGAATAGCAATCAGCCCCAGCATTTT,TRBV27,TRBJ1-5,-,-
CASSLVGLGTDTQYF,TGTGCCAGCAGCTTGGTGGGGCTGGGCACAGATACGCAGTATTTT,TRBV5-4,TRBJ2-3,-,-
CASSPPGDGYTF,TGCGCCAGCAGCCCCCCGGGTGATGGCTACACCTTC,TRBV5-1,TRBJ1-2,-,-
CASSVTPWDEQYF,TGTGCCAGCAGTGTAACACCCTGGGACGAGCAGTACTTC,TRBV27,TRBJ2-7,-,once
CASSVATGQNTEAFF,TGTGCCAGCAGCGTAGCTACCGGACAGAACACTGAAGCTTTCTTT,TRBV9,TRBJ1-1,-,-
CAISDLTSGKGSYNEQFF,TGTGCCATCAGTGACTTAACTAGCGGGAAGGGCTCCTACAATGAGCAGTTCTTC,TRBV10-3,TRBJ2-1,TRBD2,-
CASGYLSGTGELFF,TGTGCTAGTGGTTACCTTTCCGGCACCGGGGAGCTGTTTTTT,TRBV12-5,TRBJ2-2,-,-
CSVEDPGQGASGANVLTF,TGCAGCGTTGAAGATCCGGGACAGGGGGCAAGTGGGGCCAACGTCCTGACTTTC,TRBV29-1,TRBJ2-6,TRBD1,-
CASSYGTSGYEQYF,TGTGCCAGCAGCTACGGGACTAGCGGCTACGAGCAGTACTTC,TRBV7-6,TRBJ2-7,TRBD2,-
CASSYSGQGEYGYTF,TGTGCCAGCAGTTACTCGGGACAGGGGGAATATGGCTACACCTTC,TRBV6-5,TRBJ1-2,TRBD1,-
CASSLEWEPDGVNYEQYF,TGTGCCAGCAGCTTAGAGTGGGAACCAGACGGTGTAAACTACGAGCAGTACTTC,TRBV7-2,TRBJ2-7,-,-
CASSFGSTDTQYF,TGTGCCAGCAGTTTTGGAAGCACAGATACGCAGTATTTT,TRBV6-5,TRBJ2-3,-,once
CASSGLAGVNEQFF,TGTGCCAGCTCTGGACTAGCGGGAGTCAATGAGCAGTTCTTC,TRBV27,TRBJ2-1,TRBD2,-
CASSFSGTEAFF,TGCGCCAGCAGCTTTTCGGGCACTGAAGCTTTCTTT,TRBV5-1,TRBJ1-1,-,-
CASSRDTNYGYTF,TGTGCCAGCAGCAGGGACACTAACTATGGCTACACCTTC,TRBV9,TRBJ1-2,-,once
CASSDGTEGDTQYF,TGTGCCAGCAGTGATGGGACAGAGGGGGATACGCAGTATTTT,TRBV25-1,TRBJ2-3,TRBD1,-
CASSEYGQSLNYGYTF,TGTGCCAGCAGTGAGTATGGACAGAGCCTGAACTATGGCTACACCTTC,TRBV2,TRBJ1-2,-,-
CASRRYEQYF,TGTGCCAGCAGGCGCTACGAGCAGTACTTC,TRBV5-8,TRBJ2-7,-,-
CASFGRESPDNEQFF,TGTGCCAGCTTCGGAAGGGAAAGCCCCGACAATGAGCAGTTCTTC,TRBV2,TRBJ2-1,-,-
CASSQGTVLGYEQYF,TGCGCCAGCAGCCAAGGCACTGTGCTGGGCTACGAGCAGTACTTC,TRBV4-3,TRBJ2-7,-,-
CASSESPWREGSVEQYF,TGCGCCAGCAGTGAGTCCCCCTGGCGGGAGGGGTCGGTCGAGCAGTACTTC,TRBV10-2,TRBJ2-7,TRBD2,-
CASSTGTGESDEQYF,TGCGCCAGCAGCACCGGGACAGGGGAGTCCGACGAGCAGTACTTC,TRBV7-9,TRBJ2-7,TRBD1,-